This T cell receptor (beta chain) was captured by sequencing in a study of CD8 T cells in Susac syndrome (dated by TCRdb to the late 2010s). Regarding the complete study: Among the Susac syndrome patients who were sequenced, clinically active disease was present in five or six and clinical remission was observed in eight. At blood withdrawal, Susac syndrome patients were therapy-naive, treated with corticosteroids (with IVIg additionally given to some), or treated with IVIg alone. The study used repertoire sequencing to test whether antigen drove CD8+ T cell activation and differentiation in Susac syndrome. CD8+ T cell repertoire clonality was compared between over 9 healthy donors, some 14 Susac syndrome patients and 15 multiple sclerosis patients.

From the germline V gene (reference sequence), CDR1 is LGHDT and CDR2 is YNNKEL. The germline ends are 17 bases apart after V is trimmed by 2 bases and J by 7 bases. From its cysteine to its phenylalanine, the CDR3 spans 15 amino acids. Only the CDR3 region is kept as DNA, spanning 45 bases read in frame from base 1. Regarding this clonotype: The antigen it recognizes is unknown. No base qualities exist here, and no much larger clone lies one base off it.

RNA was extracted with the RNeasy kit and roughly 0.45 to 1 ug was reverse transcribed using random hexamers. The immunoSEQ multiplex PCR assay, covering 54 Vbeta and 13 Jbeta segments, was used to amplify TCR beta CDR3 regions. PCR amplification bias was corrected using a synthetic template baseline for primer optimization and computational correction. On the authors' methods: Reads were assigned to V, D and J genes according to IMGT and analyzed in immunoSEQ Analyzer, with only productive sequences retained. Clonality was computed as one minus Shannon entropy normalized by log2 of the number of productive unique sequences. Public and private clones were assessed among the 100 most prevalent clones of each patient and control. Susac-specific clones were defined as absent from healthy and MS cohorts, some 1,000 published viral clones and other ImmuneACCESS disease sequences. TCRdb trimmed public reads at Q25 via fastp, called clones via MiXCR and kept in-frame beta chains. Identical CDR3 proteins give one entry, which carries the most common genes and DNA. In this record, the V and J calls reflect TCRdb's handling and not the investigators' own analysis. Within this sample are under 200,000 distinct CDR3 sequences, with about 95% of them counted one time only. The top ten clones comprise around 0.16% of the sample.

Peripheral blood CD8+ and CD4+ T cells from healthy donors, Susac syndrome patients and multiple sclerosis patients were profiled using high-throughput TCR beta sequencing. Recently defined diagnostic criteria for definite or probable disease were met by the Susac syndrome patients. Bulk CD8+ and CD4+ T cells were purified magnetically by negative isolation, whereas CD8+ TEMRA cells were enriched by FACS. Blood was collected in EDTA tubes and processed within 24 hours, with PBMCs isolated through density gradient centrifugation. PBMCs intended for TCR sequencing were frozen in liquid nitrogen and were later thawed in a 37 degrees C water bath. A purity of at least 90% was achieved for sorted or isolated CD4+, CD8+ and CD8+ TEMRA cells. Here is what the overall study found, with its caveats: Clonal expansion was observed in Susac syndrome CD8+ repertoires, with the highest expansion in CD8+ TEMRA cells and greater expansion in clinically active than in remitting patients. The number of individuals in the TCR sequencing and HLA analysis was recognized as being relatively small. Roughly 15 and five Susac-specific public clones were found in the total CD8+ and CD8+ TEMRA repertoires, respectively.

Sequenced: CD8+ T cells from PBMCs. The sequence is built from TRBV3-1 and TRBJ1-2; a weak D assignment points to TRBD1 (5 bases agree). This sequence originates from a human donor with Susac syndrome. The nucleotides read TGTGCCAGCAGCCAAATTAACAGGAGAACACTTGGCTACACCTTC. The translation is CASSQINRRTLGYTF.